This T cell receptor beta chain was recorded in a study of vaccination and CD4 T cells after COVID-19. Looking at the study overall: Each individual in the study obtained two doses of BNT162b2 or mRNA-1273 vaccine. Spike peptides, overlapping and drawn from SARS-CoV-2, HCoV-NL63, HCoV-OC43 and HCoV-229E, were used to stimulate cells.

A remark on this clonotype: Its antigen is not known. Germline is not matched at one junction end, which may reflect a read error.

Germline CDR1 reads SSHAT; CDR2 reads FNYEAQ (reference sequence). The CDR3 runs 14 residues. Described treatment: roughly 11-day PBMC culture with coronavirus spike peptide pools or control peptides (ViraFEST assay). Study results and caveats: Looking at convalescent patients, a median about 86% of reactive clones were present only post-vaccination.

The Oncomine TCR Beta short-read assay sequenced DNA from cultured CD4+ T cells. TCRdb fed the PCR reads into MiXCR, producing one record per CDR3 protein. In the table there are about 24,000 distinct CDR3 sequences, about 56% of which are singletons. The sequenced sample consisted of CD4+ T cells from blood, cultured in vitro. This sequence originates from a human donor who had recovered from COVID-19. This sequence joins TRBV7-7 and TRBJ2-5; 10 bases map to TRBD2. The CDR3 nucleotides are TGTGCTAGCAGCCCTAGCGGGAGCGGGGAGACCCAGTACTTC. Its translation: CASSPSGSGETQYF.